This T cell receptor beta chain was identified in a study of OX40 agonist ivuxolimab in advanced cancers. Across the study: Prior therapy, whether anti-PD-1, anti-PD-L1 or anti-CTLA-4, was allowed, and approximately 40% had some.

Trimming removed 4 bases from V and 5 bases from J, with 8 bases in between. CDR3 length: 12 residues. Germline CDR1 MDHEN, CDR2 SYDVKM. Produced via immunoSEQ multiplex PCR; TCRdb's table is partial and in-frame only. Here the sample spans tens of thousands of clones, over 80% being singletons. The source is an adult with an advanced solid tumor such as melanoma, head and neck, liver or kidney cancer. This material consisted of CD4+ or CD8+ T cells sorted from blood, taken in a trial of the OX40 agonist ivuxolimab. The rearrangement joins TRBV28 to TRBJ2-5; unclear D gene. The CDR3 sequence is CASSSDGETQYF. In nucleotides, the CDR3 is TGTGCCAGCAGTTCCGACGGGGAGACCCAGTACTTC. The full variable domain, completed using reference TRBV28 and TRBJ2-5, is DVKVTQSSRYLVKRTGEKVFLECVQDMDHENMFWYRQDPGLGLRLIYFSYDVKMKEKGDIPEGYSVSREKKERFSLILESASTNQTSMYLCASSSDGETQYFGPGTRLLVL.